These 15 T cell receptor beta chains were all obtained from the same sample, sequenced in a study of regulatory T cells in long-lasting Graves disease. For TCR beta, libraries came from iRepertoire HTBI primers and Arm-PCR of CDR3 regions. In TCRdb, the multiplex PCR reads were re-called with MiXCR into one record per CDR3 protein. The data hold fewer than 450,000 distinct CDR3 sequences, with about a quarter observed a single time. Time point indicated: persistent/refractory GD, antithyroid drugs over 5 years with positive TRAb. Extracted PBMC RNA gave rise to the TCR library. The sequenced sample was peripheral blood mononuclear cells (PBMCs), obtained when the disease was refractory, from a patient treated with antithyroid drugs. The receptors here all came from a female donor with Graves disease.

The rearrangement joins TRBV7-9 to TRBJ1-1, with D possibly being TRBD1 (5 bases). CDR1 is SEHNR, CDR2 FQNEAQ, per germline (reference sequence). This CDR3 region has 12 residues. Trimming removed 5 bases at V and 10 bases at J, with 14 bases between. CDR3 sequence reads: CASSEQGISAFF. CDR3 sequence (DNA): TGTGCCAGCAGCGAGCAGGGTATTTCAGCTTTCTTT.

The table lists this clonotype with a few counts. The chain has TRBV27 and TRBJ2-5; D assignment may be TRBD1 or TRBD2 (5 bases each). CDR1 is MNHEY and CDR2 is SMNVEV in the germline V gene (reference sequence). V shed 2 bases and J shed 1 base, with 14 bases lying between them. The CDR3 has 16 amino acids. This chain's CDR3 is CASSLRFGGPQETQYF. In DNA form, the CDR3 reads TGTGCCAGCAGTTTACGGTTTGGGGGACCCCAAGAGACCCAGTACTTC.

The V call is TRBV12-5, the J call TRBJ2-2, with 7 bases identical to TRBD2. V dropped 7 bases and J dropped 2; count of bases not matched to a gene: 13. The CDR3 is 17 amino acids. Looked up from germline, CDR1 is LGHNT and CDR2 is FRNRAP. The CDR3 loop is CASAKNRTSGNTGELFF. For the CDR3, the DNA is TGTGCTAGTGCCAAAAATCGGACTAGTGGTAACACCGGGGAGCTGTTTTTT.

There are a few counts of this clonotype. This chain joins TRBV5-1 and TRBJ2-7, with TRBD2 identical over 9 bases. Germline CDR1 SGHRS, CDR2 YFSETQ. The CDR3 has 15 residues. V lost 2 bases to trimming and J lost 5 bases; unmatched junction nucleotides: 8. CDR3 sequence reads: CASSFYASGNNEQYF. Here the CDR3 DNA reads TGCGCCAGCAGCTTTTATGCTAGCGGGAACAACGAGCAGTACTTC.

This clonotype occurred many times. The rearrangement joins TRBV28 to TRBJ1-5; the D gene is possibly TRBD1 (5 bases). Trimming left V 6 bases short and J 2 bases short, with 14 bases between. The CDR3 has 15 residues. Germline lookup yields CDR1 MDHEN and CDR2 SYDVKM. CDR3 nucleotides: TGTGCCAGCAGACTCCCACTGACAGGCAATCAGCCCCAGCATTTT. Translated, it gives CASRLPLTGNQPQHF.

The chain couples TRBV30 to TRBJ2-4; 7 nucleotides match TRBD2. CDR1 is GTSNPN, CDR2 SVGIG, per germline (reference sequence). The V segment lost 4 bases and the J segment 5 bases; nucleotides outside the gene matches: 11. The CDR3 runs to 15 residues. The CDR3 sequence: CAWNTGGIGQNIQYF. CDR3 bases: TGTGCCTGGAACACGGGGGGAATCGGGCAAAACATTCAGTACTTC.

The chain joins TRBV5-1 to TRBJ1-1, with D possibly matching TRBD1 (6 bases). V shed 0 bases and J shed 11 bases, with 14 bases lying between them. The CDR3 consists of 13 residues. CDR1 is SGHRS and CDR2 is YFSETQ in the germline V gene. The CDR3 DNA follows: TGCGCCAGCAGCTTGGAACCGCCGGGGGCGGCTTTCTTT. Translating gives CASSLEPPGAAFF.

The chain couples TRBV5-1 to TRBJ2-7, with D possibly being TRBD1 (5 bases). The V end was cut by 6 bases, the J end by 3 bases, with 13 bases between. Germline loops: CDR1 SGHRS, CDR2 YFSETQ. There are 13 residues in the CDR3. CDR3 sequence: CASKDPGNYEQYF. CDR3 coding DNA: TGCGCCAGCAAGGACCCAGGGAACTACGAGCAGTACTTC.

This clonotype was observed a few times. The chain couples TRBV18 to TRBJ2-5; 7 nucleotides agree with TRBD2. Losses at the gene ends were 3 bases for V and 7 bases for J; bases not matched to a gene: 5. CDR3 length: 13 residues. The germline gives CDR1 KGHSH, CDR2 LQKENI. The CDR3 is CASSPRLAGTQYF. The CDR3 DNA reads as TGTGCCAGCTCACCTCGACTAGCAGGGACCCAGTACTTC.

This clonotype came up a few times. The rearrangement links TRBV28 to TRBJ2-3; 14 bases agree with TRBD2. The junction had 6 bases not matched to a gene; V was cut back by 4 bases and J by 3 bases. Germline values: CDR1 MDHEN, CDR2 SYDVKM. CDR3 size: 17 residues. In DNA form, the CDR3 reads TGTGCCAGCAGTTCCAGGACTAGCGGGAGGTGGACAGATACGCAGTATTTT. Translation gives CASSSRTSGRWTDTQYF.

This clonotype was counted a few times. CDR3 in DNA: TGCAGCGTCACAGGGGGCGAGAAGACCCAGTACTTC. Protein sequence: CSVTGGEKTQYF. The gene calls are TRBV29-1 and TRBJ2-5; 9 positions agree with TRBD1. This CDR3 contains 12 residues. CDR1 is SQVTM and CDR2 is ANQGSEA in the germline V gene. The junction had 5 bases not matched to a gene; V was cut back by 6 bases and J by 6 bases.

This clonotype was observed a few times. This sequence joins TRBV7-9 and TRBJ2-7, with D perhaps matching TRBD1 or TRBD2 (5 bases each). The germline V and J ends were trimmed by 6 bases and 4 bases, with 13 bases remaining between them. The CDR3 is 13 amino acids. Germline loops: CDR1 SEHNR, CDR2 FQNEAQ (reference sequence). The CDR3 here is CASRSGGDYEQYF. DNA for the CDR3: TGTGCCAGCAGGTCTGGGGGAGATTACGAGCAGTACTTC.

The table lists this clonotype with many counts. The chain carries TRBV7-9 and TRBJ2-5; perhaps TRBD2 as D (6 bases). V lost 2 bases to trimming and J lost 2 bases, with 12 bases between them. The CDR3 covers 15 residues. Germline V gives CDR1 SEHNR, CDR2 FQNEAQ (reference sequence). The CDR3 loop is CASSLQSSGQETQYF. The DNA of the CDR3 is TGTGCCAGCAGCTTACAGAGTAGCGGTCAAGAGACCCAGTACTTC.

This clonotype appeared many times. The chain carries TRBV30 and TRBJ2-5; D unresolved. The CDR3 is made up of 10 amino acids. The germline V gene encodes CDR1 GTSNPN and CDR2 SVGIG (reference sequence). Trimming cost V 6 bases and J 7 bases, with 9 bases left between them. The CDR3 reads CACQLGTQYF. CDR3 DNA: TGTGCCTGCCAGTTGGGGACCCAGTACTTC. The complete variable domain, with remaining parts taken from reference TRBV30 and TRBJ2-5, reads SQTIHQWPATLVQPVGSPLSLECTVEGTSNPNLYWYRQAAGRGLQLLFYSVGIGQISSEVPQNLSASRPQDRQFILSSKKLLLSDSGFYLCACQLGTQYFGPGTRLLVL.

The V and J genes are TRBV7-2 and TRBJ1-1; TRBD1 aligns across 8 bases. This CDR3 spans 12 amino acids. CDR1 is SGHTA and CDR2 is FQGNSA in the germline V gene. V was pared by 3 bases and J by 11 bases, with 5 bases of the junction left unmatched. As DNA, the CDR3 is TGTGCCAGCAGCTTCGGACAGGGCGGTGCTTTCTTT. Amino acids: CASSFGQGGAFF.